Sequencing of this T cell receptor (beta chain) was carried out in a study of blood T cells in healthy people across ages. It was with a sample-barcoded 5' primer and a J-beta primer mix that a second PCR of about 7 to 12 cycles was run. One entry per CDR3 protein, called by TCRdb with MiXCR from the 5' RACE reads. Counted here are 710,000 or so distinct CDR3 sequences, about 30% occurring once; the ten biggest clones make up roughly 14%. This clonotype has only a few counts. V lost 3 bases, J lost 5 bases, and 19 bases lay in between. The CDR3 has 16 amino acids. In germline, CDR1 is KGHSH, CDR2 LQKENI.

Material: blood. This TCR was sampled from a woman aged 80 or over in good health. This chain connects TRBV18 to TRBJ2-5, with D maybe TRBD2 (6 bases). In DNA, the CDR3 is TGTGCCAGCTCACCCTTAGCGGAACTAAGTCACGAGACCCAGTACTTC. This codes for CASSPLAELSHETQYF.